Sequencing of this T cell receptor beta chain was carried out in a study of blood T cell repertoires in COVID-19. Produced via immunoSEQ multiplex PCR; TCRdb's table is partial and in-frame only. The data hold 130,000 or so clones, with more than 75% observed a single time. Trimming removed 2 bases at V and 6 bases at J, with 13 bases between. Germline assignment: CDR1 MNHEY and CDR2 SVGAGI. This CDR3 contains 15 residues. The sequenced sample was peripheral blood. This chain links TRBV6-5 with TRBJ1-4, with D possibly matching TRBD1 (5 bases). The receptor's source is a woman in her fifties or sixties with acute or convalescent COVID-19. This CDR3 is CASSYAKGLDEKLFF. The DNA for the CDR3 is TGTGCCAGCAGTTACGCTAAGGGGCTGGATGAAAAACTGTTTTTT.